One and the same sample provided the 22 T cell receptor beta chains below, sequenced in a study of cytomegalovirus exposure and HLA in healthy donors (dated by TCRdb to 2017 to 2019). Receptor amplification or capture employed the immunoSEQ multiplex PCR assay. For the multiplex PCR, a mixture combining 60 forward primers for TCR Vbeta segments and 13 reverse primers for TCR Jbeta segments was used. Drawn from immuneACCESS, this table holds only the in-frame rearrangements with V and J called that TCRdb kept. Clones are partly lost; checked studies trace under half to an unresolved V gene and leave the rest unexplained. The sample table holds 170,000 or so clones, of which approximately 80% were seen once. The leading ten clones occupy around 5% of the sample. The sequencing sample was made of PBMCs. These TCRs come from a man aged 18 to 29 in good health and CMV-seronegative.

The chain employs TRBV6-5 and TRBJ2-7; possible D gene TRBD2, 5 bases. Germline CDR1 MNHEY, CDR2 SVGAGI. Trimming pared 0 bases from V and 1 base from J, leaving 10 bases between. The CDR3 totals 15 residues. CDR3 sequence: CASSYSIEGSYEQYF. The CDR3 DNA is TGTGCCAGCAGTTACTCGATCGAGGGATCCTACGAGCAGTACTTC.

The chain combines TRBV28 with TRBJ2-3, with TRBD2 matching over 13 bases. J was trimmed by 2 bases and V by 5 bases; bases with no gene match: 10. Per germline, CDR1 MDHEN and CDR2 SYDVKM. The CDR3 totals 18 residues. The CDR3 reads CASSSPGTSGVPTDTQYF. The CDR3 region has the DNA TGTGCCAGCAGTAGCCCCGGGACTAGCGGGGTACCCACAGATACGCAGTATTTT.

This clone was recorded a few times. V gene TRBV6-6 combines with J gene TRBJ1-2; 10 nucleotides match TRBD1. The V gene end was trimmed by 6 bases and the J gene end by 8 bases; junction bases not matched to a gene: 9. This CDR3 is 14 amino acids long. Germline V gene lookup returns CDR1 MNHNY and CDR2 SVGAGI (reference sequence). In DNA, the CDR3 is TGTGCCAGCAGCCCGGGACAGGGGTTGGGCGGCTACACCTTC. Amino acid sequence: CASSPGQGLGGYTF.

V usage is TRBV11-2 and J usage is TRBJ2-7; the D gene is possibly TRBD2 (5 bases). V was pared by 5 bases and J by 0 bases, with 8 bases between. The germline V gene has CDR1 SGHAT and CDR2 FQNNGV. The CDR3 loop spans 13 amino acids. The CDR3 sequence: CASSRRSSYEQYF. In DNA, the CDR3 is TGTGCCAGCAGCCGGAGGAGCTCCTACGAGCAGTACTTC.

The CDR3 region is CASSVGEWEGSYEQYF. For the CDR3, the DNA is TGTGCCAGCAGCGTAGGTGAGTGGGAGGGCTCCTACGAGCAGTACTTC. The rearrangement joins TRBV9 to TRBJ2-7; 7 bases are a match to TRBD2. The CDR3 totals 16 residues. The germline V gene encodes CDR1 SGDLS and CDR2 YYNGEE. Unmatched junction bases numbered 6, after V lost 0 bases and J lost 0 bases.

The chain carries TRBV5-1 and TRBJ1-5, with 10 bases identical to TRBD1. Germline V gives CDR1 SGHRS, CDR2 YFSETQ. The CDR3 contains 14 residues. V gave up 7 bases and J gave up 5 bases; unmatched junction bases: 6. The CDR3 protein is CASGQGQGYQPQHF. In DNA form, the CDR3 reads TGCGCCAGCGGCCAGGGACAGGGGTATCAGCCCCAGCATTTT.

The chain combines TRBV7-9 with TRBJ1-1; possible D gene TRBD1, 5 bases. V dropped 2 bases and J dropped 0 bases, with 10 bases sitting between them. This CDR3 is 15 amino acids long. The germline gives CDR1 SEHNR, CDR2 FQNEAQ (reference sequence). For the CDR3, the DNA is TGTGCCAGCAGCTTATGGGCAGGGATGAACACTGAAGCTTTCTTT. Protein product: CASSLWAGMNTEAFF.

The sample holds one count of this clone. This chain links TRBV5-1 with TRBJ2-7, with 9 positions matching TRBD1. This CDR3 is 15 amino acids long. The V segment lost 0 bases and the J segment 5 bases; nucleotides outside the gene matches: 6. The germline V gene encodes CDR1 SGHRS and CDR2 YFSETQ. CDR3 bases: TGCGCCAGCAGCTTGGCGGGACAGGGTATCAACGAGCAGTACTTC. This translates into CASSLAGQGINEQYF.

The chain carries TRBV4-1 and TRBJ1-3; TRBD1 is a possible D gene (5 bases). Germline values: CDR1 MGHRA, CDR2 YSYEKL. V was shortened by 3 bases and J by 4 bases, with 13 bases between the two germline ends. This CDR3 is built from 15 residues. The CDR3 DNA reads TGCGCCAGCAGCCAGTTTGGGGCAGCCGGAAACACCATATATTTT. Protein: CASSQFGAAGNTIYF.

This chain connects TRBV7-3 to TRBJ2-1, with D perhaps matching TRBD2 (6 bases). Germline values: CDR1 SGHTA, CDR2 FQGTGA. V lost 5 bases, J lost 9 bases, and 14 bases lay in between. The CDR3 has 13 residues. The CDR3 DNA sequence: TGTGCCAGCAGCCCGGGAGCGCGGAGTGAGCAGTTCTTC. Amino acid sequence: CASSPGARSEQFF.

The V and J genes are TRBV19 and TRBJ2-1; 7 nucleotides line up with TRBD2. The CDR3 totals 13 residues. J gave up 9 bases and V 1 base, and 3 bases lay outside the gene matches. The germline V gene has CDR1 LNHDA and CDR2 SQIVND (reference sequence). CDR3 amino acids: CASSIGGGTEQFF. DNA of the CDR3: TGTGCCAGTAGTATAGGCGGGGGTACTGAGCAGTTCTTC.

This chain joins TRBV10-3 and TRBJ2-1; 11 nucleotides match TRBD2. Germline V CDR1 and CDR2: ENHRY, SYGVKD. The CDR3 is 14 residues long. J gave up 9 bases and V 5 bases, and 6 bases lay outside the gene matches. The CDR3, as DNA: TGTGCCATCAGTCCCTTAGCGGGGGGGCGTGAGCAGTTCTTC. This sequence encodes CAISPLAGGREQFF.

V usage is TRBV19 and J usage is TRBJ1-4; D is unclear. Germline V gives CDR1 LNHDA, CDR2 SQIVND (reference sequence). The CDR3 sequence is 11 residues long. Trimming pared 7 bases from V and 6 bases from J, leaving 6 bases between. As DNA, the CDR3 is TGTGCCAGTACATTTCATGAAAAACTGTTTTTT. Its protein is CASTFHEKLFF.

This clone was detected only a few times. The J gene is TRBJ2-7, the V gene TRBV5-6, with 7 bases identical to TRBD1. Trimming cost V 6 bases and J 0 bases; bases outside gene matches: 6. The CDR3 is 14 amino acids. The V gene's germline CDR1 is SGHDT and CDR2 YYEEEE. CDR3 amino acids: CASTSGQHSYEQYF. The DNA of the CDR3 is TGTGCCAGCACGTCGGGACAGCACTCCTACGAGCAGTACTTC.

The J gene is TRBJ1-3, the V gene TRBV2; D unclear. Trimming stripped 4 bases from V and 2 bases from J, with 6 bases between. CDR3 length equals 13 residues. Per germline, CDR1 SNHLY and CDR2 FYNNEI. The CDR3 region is CASSAVPGNTIYF. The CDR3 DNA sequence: TGTGCCAGCAGTGCAGTGCCTGGAAACACCATATATTTT.

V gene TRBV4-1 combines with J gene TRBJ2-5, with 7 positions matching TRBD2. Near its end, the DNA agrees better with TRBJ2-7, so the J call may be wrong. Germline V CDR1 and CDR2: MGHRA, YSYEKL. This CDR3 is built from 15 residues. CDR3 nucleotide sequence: TGCGCCAGCAGCCAAGCTTCTAGCGGAGCCTACGAGCAGTACTTC. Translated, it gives CASSQASSGAYEQYF.

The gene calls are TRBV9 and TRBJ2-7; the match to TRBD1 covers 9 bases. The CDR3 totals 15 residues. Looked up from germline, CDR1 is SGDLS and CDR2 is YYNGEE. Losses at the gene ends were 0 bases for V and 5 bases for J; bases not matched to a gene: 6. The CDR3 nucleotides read TGTGCCAGCAGCGTAGGGTGGGACAGGGCCCACGAGCAGTACTTC. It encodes CASSVGWDRAHEQYF.

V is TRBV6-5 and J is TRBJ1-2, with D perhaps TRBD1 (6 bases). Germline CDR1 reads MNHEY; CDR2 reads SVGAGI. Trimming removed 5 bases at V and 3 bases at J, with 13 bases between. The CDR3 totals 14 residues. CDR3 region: CASSRVAGDYGYTF. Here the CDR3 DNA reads TGTGCCAGCAGTCGGGTGGCAGGGGACTATGGCTACACCTTC.

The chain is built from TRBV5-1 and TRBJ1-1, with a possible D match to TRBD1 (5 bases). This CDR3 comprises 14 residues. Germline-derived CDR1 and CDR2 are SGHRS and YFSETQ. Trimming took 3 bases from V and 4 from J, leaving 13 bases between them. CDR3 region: CASSYQGIGTEAFF. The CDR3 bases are TGCGCCAGCAGCTATCAGGGTATCGGCACTGAAGCTTTCTTT.

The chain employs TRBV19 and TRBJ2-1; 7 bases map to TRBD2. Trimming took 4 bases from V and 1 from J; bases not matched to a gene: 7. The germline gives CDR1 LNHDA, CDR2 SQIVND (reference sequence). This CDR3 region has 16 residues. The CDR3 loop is CASSTPSGLSYNEQFF. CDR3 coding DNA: TGTGCCAGTAGTACCCCTAGCGGCTTATCCTACAATGAGCAGTTCTTC.

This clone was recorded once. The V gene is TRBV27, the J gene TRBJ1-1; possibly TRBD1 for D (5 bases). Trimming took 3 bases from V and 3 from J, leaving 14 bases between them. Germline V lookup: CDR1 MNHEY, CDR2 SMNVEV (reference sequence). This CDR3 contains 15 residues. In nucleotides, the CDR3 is TGTGCCAGCAGTTTGGTCGGTAGGGGTGACACTGAAGCTTTCTTT. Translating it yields CASSLVGRGDTEAFF.

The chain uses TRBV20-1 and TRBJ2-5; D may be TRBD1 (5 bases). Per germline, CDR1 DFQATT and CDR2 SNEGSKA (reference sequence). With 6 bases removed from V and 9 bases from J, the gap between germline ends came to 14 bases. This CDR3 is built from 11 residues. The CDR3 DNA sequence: TGCAGTGCACCAACCCTGGGGCCCCAGTACTTC. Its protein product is CSAPTLGPQYF.